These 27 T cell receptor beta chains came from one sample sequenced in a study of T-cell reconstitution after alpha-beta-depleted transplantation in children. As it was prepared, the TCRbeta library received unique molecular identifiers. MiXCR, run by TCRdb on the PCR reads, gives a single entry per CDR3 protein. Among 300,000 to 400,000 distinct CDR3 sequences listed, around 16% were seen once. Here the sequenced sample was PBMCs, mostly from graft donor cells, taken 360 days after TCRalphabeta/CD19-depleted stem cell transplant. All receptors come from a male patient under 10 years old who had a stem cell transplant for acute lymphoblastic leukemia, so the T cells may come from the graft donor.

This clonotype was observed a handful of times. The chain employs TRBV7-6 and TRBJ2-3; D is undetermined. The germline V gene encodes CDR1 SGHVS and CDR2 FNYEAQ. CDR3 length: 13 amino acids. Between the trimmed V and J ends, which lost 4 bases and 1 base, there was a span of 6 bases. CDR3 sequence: CASSYTRTDTQYF. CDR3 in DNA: TGTGCCAGCAGCTACACCCGCACAGATACGCAGTATTTT.

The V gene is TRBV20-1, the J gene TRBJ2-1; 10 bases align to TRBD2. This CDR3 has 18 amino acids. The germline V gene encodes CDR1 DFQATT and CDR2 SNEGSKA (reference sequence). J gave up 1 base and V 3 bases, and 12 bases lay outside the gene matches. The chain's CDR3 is CSASDWASGSLSYNEQFF. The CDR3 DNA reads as TGCAGTGCTAGCGATTGGGCTAGCGGGAGCTTATCCTACAATGAGCAGTTCTTC.

For the CDR3, the DNA is TGTGCCAGCAGCCCCGCTAGCGGGGGATACAATGAGCAGTTCTTC. Translation gives CASSPASGGYNEQFF. V gene TRBV7-2 combines with J gene TRBJ2-1; 10 bases align to TRBD2. Trimming removed 5 bases from V and 4 bases from J; junction bases left unmatched: 5. Germline V gene lookup returns CDR1 SGHTA and CDR2 FQGNSA. The CDR3 length is 15 residues.

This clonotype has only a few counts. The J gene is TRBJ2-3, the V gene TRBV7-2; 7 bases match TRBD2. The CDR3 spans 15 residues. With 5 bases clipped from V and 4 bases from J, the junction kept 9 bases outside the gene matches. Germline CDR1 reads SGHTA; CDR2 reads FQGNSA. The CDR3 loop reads CASSRGEVLPDTQYF. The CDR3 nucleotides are TGTGCCAGCAGCCGGGGGGAAGTTCTCCCAGATACGCAGTATTTT.

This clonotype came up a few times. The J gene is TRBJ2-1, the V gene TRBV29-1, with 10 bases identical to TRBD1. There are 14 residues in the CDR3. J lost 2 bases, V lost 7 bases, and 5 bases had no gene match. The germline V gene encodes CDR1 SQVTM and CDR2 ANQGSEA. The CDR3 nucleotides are TGCAGCGGTGAGGGGACAGGGGCCTACAATGAGCAGTTCTTC. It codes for CSGEGTGAYNEQFF.

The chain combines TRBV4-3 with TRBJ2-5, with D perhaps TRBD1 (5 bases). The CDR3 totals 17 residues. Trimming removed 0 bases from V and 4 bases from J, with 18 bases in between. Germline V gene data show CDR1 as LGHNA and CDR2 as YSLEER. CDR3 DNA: TGCGCCAGCAGCCAAGAAGACCCTTTAACAGGACGAGAGACCCAGTACTTC. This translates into CASSQEDPLTGRETQYF.

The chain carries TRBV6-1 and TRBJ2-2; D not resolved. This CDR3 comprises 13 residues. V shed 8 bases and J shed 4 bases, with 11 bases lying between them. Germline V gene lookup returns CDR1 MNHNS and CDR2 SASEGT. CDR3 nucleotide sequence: TGTGCCAGCGGAAGACGGCCCACCGGGGAGCTGTTTTTT. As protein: CASGRRPTGELFF.

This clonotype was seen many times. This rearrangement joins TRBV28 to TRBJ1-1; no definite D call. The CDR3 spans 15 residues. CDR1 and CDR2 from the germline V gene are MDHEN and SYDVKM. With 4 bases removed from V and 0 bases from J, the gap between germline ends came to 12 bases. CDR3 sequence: CASSSPTTMNTEAFF. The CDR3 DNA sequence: TGTGCCAGCAGTTCCCCGACAACCATGAACACTGAAGCTTTCTTT. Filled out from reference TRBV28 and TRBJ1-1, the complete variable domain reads DVKVTQSSRYLVKRTGEKVFLECVQDMDHENMFWYRQDPGLGLRLIYFSYDVKMKEKGDIPEGYSVSREKKERFSLILESASTNQTSMYLCASSSPTTMNTEAFFGQGTRLTVV.

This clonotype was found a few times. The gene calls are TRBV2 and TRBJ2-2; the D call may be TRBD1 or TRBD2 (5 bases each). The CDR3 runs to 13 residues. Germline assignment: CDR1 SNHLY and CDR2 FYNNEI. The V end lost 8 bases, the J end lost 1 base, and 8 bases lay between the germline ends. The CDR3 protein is CASGDGNTGELFF. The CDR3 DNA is TGTGCCAGCGGGGACGGGAACACCGGGGAGCTGTTTTTT.

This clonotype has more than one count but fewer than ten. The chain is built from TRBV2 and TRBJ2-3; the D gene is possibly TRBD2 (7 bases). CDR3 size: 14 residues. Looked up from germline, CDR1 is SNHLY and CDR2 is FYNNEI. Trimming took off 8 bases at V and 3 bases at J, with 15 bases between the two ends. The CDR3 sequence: CASPRGGETDTQYF. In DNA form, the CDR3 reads TGTGCCAGCCCAAGGGGGGGCGAGACAGATACGCAGTATTTT.

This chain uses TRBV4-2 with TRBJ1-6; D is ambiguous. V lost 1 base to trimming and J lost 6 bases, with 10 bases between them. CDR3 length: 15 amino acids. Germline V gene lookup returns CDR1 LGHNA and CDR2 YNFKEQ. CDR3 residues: CASSQASPINSPLHF. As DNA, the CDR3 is TGTGCCAGCAGCCAAGCTTCCCCCATTAATTCACCCCTCCACTTT.

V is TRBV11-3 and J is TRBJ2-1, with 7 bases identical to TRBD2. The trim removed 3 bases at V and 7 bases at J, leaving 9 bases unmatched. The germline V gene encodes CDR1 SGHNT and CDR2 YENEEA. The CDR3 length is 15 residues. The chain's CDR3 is CASSLRGSKGNEQFF. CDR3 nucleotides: TGTGCCAGCAGCTTGCGCGGGAGCAAGGGAAATGAGCAGTTCTTC.

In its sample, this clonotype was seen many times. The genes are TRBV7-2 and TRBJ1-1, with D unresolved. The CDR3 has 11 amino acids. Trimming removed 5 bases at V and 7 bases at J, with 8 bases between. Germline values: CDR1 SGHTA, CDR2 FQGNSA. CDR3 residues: CASSPSYEAFF. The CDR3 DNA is TGTGCCAGCAGCCCGAGCTATGAAGCTTTCTTT. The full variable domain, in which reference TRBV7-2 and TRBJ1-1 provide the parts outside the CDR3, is GAGVSQSPSNKVTEKGKDVELRCDPISGHTALYWYRQSLGQGLEFLIYFQGNSAPDKSGLPSDRFSAERTGGSVSTLTIQRTQQEDSAVYLCASSPSYEAFFGQGTRLTVV.

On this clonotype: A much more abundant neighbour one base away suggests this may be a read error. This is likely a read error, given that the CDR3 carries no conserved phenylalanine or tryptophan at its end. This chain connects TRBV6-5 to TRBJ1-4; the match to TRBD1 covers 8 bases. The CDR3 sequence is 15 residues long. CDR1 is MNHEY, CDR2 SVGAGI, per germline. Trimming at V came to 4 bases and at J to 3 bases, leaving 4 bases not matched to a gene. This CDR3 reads CASSWAQGANEKLFC. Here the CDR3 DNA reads TGTGCCAGCAGTTGGGCACAGGGGGCTAATGAAAAACTGTTTTGT.

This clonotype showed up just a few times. Here the CDR3 reads CASSLAVGKRRSTGELFF. The DNA of the CDR3 is TGTGCCAGCAGCTTAGCGGTTGGGAAGCGGAGGAGCACCGGGGAGCTGTTTTTT. The chain couples TRBV11-1 to TRBJ2-2, with D maybe TRBD2 (5 bases). The CDR3 is made up of 18 amino acids. Germline CDR1 and CDR2: SGHAT and FQDESV (reference sequence). V shed 0 bases and J shed 4 bases, with 18 bases lying between them.

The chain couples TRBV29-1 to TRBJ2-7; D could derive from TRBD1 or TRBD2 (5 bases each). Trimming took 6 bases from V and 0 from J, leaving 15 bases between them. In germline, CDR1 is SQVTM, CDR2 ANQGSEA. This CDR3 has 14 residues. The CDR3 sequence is CSVSGASSSYEQYF. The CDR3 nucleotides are TGCAGCGTGTCCGGGGCTAGCAGCTCCTACGAGCAGTACTTC.

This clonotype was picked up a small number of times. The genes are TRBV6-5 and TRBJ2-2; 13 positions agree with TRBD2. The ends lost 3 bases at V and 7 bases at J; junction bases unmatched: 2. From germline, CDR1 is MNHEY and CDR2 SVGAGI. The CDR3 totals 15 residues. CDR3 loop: CASSYTSGRVGELFF. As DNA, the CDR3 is TGTGCCAGCAGTTATACTAGCGGGAGGGTCGGGGAGCTGTTTTTT.

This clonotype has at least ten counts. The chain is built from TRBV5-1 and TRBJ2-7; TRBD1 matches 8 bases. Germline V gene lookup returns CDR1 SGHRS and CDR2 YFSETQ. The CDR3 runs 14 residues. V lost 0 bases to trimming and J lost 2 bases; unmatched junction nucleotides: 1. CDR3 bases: TGCGCCAGCAGCTTGGTGGACAGGGCCTACGAGCAGTACTTC. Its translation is CASSLVDRAYEQYF.

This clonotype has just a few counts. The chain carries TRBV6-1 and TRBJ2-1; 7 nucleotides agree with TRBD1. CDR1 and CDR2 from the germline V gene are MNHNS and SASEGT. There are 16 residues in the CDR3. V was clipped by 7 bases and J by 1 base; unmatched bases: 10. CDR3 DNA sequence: TGTGCCAGCAACCACAGGGGACCCACTTCCTACAATGAGCAGTTCTTC. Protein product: CASNHRGPTSYNEQFF.

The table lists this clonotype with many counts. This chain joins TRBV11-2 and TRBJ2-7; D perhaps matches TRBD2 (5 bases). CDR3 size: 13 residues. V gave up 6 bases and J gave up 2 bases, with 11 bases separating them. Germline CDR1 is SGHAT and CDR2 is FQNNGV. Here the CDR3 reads CASRRTGTYEQYF. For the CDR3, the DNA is TGTGCCAGCAGAAGGACTGGAACCTACGAGCAGTACTTC.

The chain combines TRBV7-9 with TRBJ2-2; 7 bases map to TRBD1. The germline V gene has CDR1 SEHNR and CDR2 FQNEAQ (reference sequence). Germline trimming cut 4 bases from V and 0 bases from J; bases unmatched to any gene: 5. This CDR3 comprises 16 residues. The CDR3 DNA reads TGTGCCAGCAGCTCCCGACAGGGTGCGAACACCGGGGAGCTGTTTTTT. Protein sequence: CASSSRQGANTGELFF.

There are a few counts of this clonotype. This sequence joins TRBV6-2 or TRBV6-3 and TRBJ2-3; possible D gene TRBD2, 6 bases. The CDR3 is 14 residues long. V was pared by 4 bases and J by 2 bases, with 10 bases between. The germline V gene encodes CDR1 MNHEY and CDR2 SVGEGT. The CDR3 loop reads CASSSGGITDTQYF. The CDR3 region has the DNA TGTGCCAGCAGTTCCGGGGGTATCACAGATACGCAGTATTTT.

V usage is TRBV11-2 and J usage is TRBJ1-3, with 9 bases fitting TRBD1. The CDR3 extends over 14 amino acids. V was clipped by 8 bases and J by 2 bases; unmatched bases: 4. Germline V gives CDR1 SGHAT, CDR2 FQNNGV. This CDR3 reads CASGQGSPGNTIYF. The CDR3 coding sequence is TGTGCCAGCGGACAGGGGAGTCCTGGAAACACCATATATTTT. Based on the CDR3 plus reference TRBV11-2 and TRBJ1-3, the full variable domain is EAGVAQSPRYKIIEKRQSVAFWCNPISGHATLYWYQQILGQGPKLLIQFQNNGVVDDSQLPKDRFSAERLKGVDSTLKIQPAKLEDSAVYLCASGQGSPGNTIYFGEGSWLTVV.

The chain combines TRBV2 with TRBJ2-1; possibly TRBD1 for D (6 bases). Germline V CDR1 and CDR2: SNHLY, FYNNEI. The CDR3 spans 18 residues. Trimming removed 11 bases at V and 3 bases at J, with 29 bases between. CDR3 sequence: CAFSFVVGAGNSYNEQFF. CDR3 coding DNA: TGTGCCTTCTCCTTTGTGGTGGGGGCCGGGAATAGCTACAATGAGCAGTTCTTC.

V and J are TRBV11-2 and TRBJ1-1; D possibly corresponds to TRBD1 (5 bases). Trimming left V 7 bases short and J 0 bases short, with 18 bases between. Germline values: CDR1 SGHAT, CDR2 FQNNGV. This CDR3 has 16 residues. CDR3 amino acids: CASNQGTNSMNTEAFF. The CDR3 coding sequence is TGTGCCAGCAATCAGGGCACTAACTCGATGAACACTGAAGCTTTCTTT.

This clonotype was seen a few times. In DNA, the CDR3 is TGTGCCAGCTCACCACCAGTTGAAGGATACGAGCAGTACTTC. Translating gives CASSPPVEGYEQYF. This chain joins TRBV18 and TRBJ2-7; D gene uncertain. The CDR3 runs to 14 residues. Germline CDR1 is KGHSH and CDR2 is LQKENI. Between the trimmed V and J ends, which lost 0 bases and 4 bases, there was a span of 10 bases.

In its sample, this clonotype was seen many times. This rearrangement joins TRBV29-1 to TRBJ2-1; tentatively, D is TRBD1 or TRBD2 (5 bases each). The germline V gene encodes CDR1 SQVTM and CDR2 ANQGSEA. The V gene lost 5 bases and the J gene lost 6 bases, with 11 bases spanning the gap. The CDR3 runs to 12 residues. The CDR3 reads CSVRGGPNEQFF. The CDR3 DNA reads TGCAGCGTTCGGGGCGGTCCCAATGAGCAGTTCTTC.